Listed below are T cell receptor beta chains from one sample, sequenced in a study of cytomegalovirus exposure and HLA in healthy donors. Assay used: immunoSEQ multiplex PCR; TCRdb lists only in-frame clones, some missing. The sample lists about 130,000 clones; 70% to 80% were seen once. The sequencing input was PBMCs. The origin of the receptors is a human donor in good health. CDR3s include the opening cysteine and the closing phenylalanine or tryptophan. D genes are given only for firm matches. The size entry is marked missing in some rows and otherwise reads once, few, many or a size class.

DNA: TGTGCCACCAGCAGAGAGGGCAGGGCGTACGAGCAGTACTTC; CDR3: CATSREGRAYEQYF; D: NA; V: TRBV15; J: TRBJ2-7; size: NA
DNA: TGTTCCAGCAGCTTTTTTAGCGCTGATGGCTACACCTTC; CDR3: CSSSFFSADGYTF; D: NA; V: TRBV7-9; J: TRBJ1-2; size: NA
DNA: TGTGCCAGCAGCCAACTCGACAGGGGGACTGGAAACACCATATATTTT; CDR3: CASSQLDRGTGNTIYF; D: TRBD1; V: TRBV4-2; J: TRBJ1-3; size: NA
DNA: TGTGCCAGCGGACAGGAAAATTACAATGAGCAGTTCTTC; CDR3: CASGQENYNEQFF; D: TRBD1; V: TRBV5-4; J: TRBJ2-1; size: NA
DNA: TGTGCCAGCAGCTTACTTCCGGGACAGGGGAATTATGGCTACACCTTC; CDR3: CASSLLPGQGNYGYTF; D: TRBD1; V: TRBV7-9; J: TRBJ1-2; size: NA
DNA: TGCGCCAGCAGCCAAGAGCTAGCGGGGGGCATGGCCGAGCAGTACTTC; CDR3: CASSQELAGGMAEQYF; D: TRBD2; V: TRBV4-3; J: TRBJ2-7; size: few
DNA: TGCGCCAGCAGGGAGGGGGGGGCGAACACTGAAGCTTTCTTT; CDR3: CASREGGANTEAFF; D: NA; V: TRBV5-1; J: TRBJ1-1; size: NA
DNA: TGTGCCAGCAGCGTAAGAGCCACGTCGGACAGGCTATCCTACGAGCAGTACTTC; CDR3: CASSVRATSDRLSYEQYF; D: TRBD1; V: TRBV11-3; J: TRBJ2-7; size: once
DNA: TGTGCCAGCAGCGTAGGTTCCTCTATAGCGGGAGCCTACGAGCAGTACTTC; CDR3: CASSVGSSIAGAYEQYF; D: TRBD2; V: TRBV9; J: TRBJ2-7; size: NA
DNA: TGCGCCAGCAGCCCGGCGGGGGACACCCATCAGCCCCAGCATTTT; CDR3: CASSPAGDTHQPQHF; D: NA; V: TRBV5-1; J: TRBJ1-5; size: NA
DNA: TGTGCCAGCAGTCCTGGGTGGAGGGGTGGCTACACCTTC; CDR3: CASSPGWRGGYTF; D: NA; V: TRBV27; J: TRBJ1-2; size: NA
DNA: TGTGCCAGCAGCGTAGGTCCCGCTGGACAGAACTACGAGCAGTACTTC; CDR3: CASSVGPAGQNYEQYF; D: NA; V: TRBV9; J: TRBJ2-7; size: NA
DNA: TGTGCCAGCAGCCCCCGTAGCGGGAGGATATCCGAGCAGTACTTC; CDR3: CASSPRSGRISEQYF; D: TRBD2; V: TRBV28; J: TRBJ2-7; size: NA
DNA: TGTGCCTGGAATAAGCATACAGGTTTTCCCGGGGAGCTGTTTTTT; CDR3: CAWNKHTGFPGELFF; D: NA; V: TRBV30; J: TRBJ2-2; size: NA
DNA: TGTGCCAGCAGTTTATTCCACGGGGAGCTGTTTTTT; CDR3: CASSLFHGELFF; D: NA; V: TRBV28; J: TRBJ2-2; size: NA
DNA: TGTTCCAGCAGCTTAGCCCTCCGGGGCACCATATATTTT; CDR3: CSSSLALRGTIYF; D: NA; V: TRBV7-9; J: TRBJ1-3; size: NA
DNA: TGTGCCAGCAGCTTGAGGGGGAACACTGAAGCTTTCTTT; CDR3: CASSLRGNTEAFF; D: NA; V: TRBV5-4; J: TRBJ1-1; size: few
DNA: TGTGCCTGTCCCCGGGACAGGGCACCCAATGAGCAGTTCTTC; CDR3: CACPRDRAPNEQFF; D: TRBD1; V: TRBV9; J: TRBJ2-1; size: NA
DNA: TGTGCCAGCAGCCAAGATCCCCGGCGGGCTGAATCGAACACCGGGGAGCTGTTTTTT; CDR3: CASSQDPRRAESNTGELFF; D: NA; V: TRBV4-2; J: TRBJ2-2; size: NA
DNA: TGCGCCAGCAGCCCGGGGACAGGGGAGAGCAATCAGCCCCAGCATTTT; CDR3: CASSPGTGESNQPQHF; D: TRBD1; V: TRBV5-1; J: TRBJ1-5; size: NA
DNA: TGTGCCAGTAGTCTTTCGGGCGGGGGGGTCCATGAGCAGTTCTTC; CDR3: CASSLSGGGVHEQFF; D: TRBD2; V: TRBV19; J: TRBJ2-1; size: NA
DNA: TGTGCCAGCAGCTTAGCCGGACAGGGGGTTGGAGTGGGGGCCAACGTCCTGACTTTC; CDR3: CASSLAGQGVGVGANVLTF; D: TRBD1; V: TRBV11-1; J: TRBJ2-6; size: once
DNA: TGTGCCAGCAGCACACCGACAGGGGGAGCTTTCTTT; CDR3: CASSTPTGGAFF; D: TRBD1; V: TRBV28; J: TRBJ1-1; size: NA
DNA: TGTGCCATCAGGTCCTCCTCTGGAAACACCATATATTTT; CDR3: CAIRSSSGNTIYF; D: NA; V: TRBV10-3; J: TRBJ1-3; size: NA
DNA: TGCGCCAGCAGCCTCGGCGGGGAATTCAGGGGGTCCGACACTGAAGCTTTCTTT; CDR3: CASSLGGEFRGSDTEAFF; D: TRBD1; V: TRBV4-3; J: TRBJ1-1; size: NA
DNA: TGCGCCAGCAGCTTATTGGGACTAGCGGGGACCGGGGAGCTGTTTTTT; CDR3: CASSLLGLAGTGELFF; D: TRBD2; V: TRBV5-1; J: TRBJ2-2; size: NA
DNA: TGTGCCAGCAGCTTGGGGCGGAACACTGAAGCTTTCTTT; CDR3: CASSLGRNTEAFF; D: NA; V: TRBV7-2; J: TRBJ1-1; size: few
DNA: TGTGCCAGTAGTCCGGGACTAGTCTACGAGCAGTACTTC; CDR3: CASSPGLVYEQYF; D: TRBD2; V: TRBV19; J: TRBJ2-7; size: NA
DNA: TGTTCCAGCAGGGAAGGACAGGGGGCATTGGAAAAACTGTTTTTT; CDR3: CSSREGQGALEKLFF; D: TRBD1; V: TRBV7-9; J: TRBJ1-4; size: NA
DNA: TGCGCCAGCAGTCGACTCGGACAGGGGGCAGGAACTGGGGCCAACGTCCTGACTTTC; CDR3: CASSRLGQGAGTGANVLTF; D: TRBD1; V: TRBV10-2; J: TRBJ2-6; size: NA
DNA: TGTGCCTGGAGGGGGGACAGAAAGACAGATACGCAGTATTTT; CDR3: CAWRGDRKTDTQYF; D: TRBD1; V: TRBV30; J: TRBJ2-3; size: NA
DNA: TGCACCAGCAGCCACGGCAGGCGAACCACCTACGAGCAGTACTTC; CDR3: CTSSHGRRTTYEQYF; D: NA; V: TRBV1; J: TRBJ2-7; size: NA
DNA: TGCGCCAGCAGCCATGACAGGGGGAATTTCTACGAGCAGTACTTC; CDR3: CASSHDRGNFYEQYF; D: TRBD1; V: TRBV4-1; J: TRBJ2-7; size: NA
DNA: TGTGCCAGCAGTTTTTATGGCAGGGGGCCCAACGAGCAGTACTTC; CDR3: CASSFYGRGPNEQYF; D: TRBD1; V: TRBV28; J: TRBJ2-7; size: NA
DNA: TGTGCCAGCAGCTTACGCGGGAGGCCGACAGATACGCAGTATTTT; CDR3: CASSLRGRPTDTQYF; D: TRBD2; V: TRBV7-2; J: TRBJ2-3; size: NA
DNA: TGTGCCAGCAGCTTGAGGACAGGGGGCATAGATACGCAGTATTTT; CDR3: CASSLRTGGIDTQYF; D: TRBD1; V: TRBV5-4; J: TRBJ2-3; size: NA
DNA: TGTGCCAGCAGCTTAGCTCAAGGGGGGAACACCGGGGAGCTGTTTTTT; CDR3: CASSLAQGGNTGELFF; D: NA; V: TRBV7-2; J: TRBJ2-2; size: NA
DNA: TGTGCCAGCAGCCCCGCCCAGATCTACGAGCAGTACTTC; CDR3: CASSPAQIYEQYF; D: NA; V: TRBV7-2; J: TRBJ2-7; size: NA
DNA: TGTGCCACGCAGGGGGCGTTAGAGACCCAGTACTTC; CDR3: CATQGALETQYF; D: TRBD1; V: TRBV19; J: TRBJ2-5; size: NA
DNA: TGTGCCAGCAGCCGGGAAATTAGGAACACAGATACGCAGTATTTT; CDR3: CASSREIRNTDTQYF; D: NA; V: TRBV5-4; J: TRBJ2-3; size: few
DNA: TGTGCCAGCAGTGACTCGGCAGGTGGGGTGAGCGGTGAGCAGTTCTTC; CDR3: CASSDSAGGVSGEQFF; D: NA; V: TRBV6-4; J: TRBJ2-1; size: NA
DNA: TGTGCCGGTCGGGGGGGGACAGGGAGGACAGATACGCAGTATTTT; CDR3: CAGRGGTGRTDTQYF; D: NA; V: TRBV30; J: TRBJ2-3; size: NA
DNA: TGTGCCAGCAGTTCACTAGCGGGGATTTACAATGAGCAGTTCTTC; CDR3: CASSSLAGIYNEQFF; D: TRBD2; V: TRBV27; J: TRBJ2-1; size: NA
DNA: TGTGCCAGCAGCTTAGTCCGCGGGAGTTACGAGCAGTACTTC; CDR3: CASSLVRGSYEQYF; D: TRBD2; V: TRBV11-2; J: TRBJ2-7; size: once